This TCR beta chain was captured by sequencing in a study of T cell clonotyping in hematopoietic cell transplantation. Whole-study context: Recipients' pretransplant samples followed cytoreduction.

Stated time point: recipient sample about 28 days before transplant, after cytoreduction. Profiled with immunoSEQ multiplex PCR; TCRdb holds only in-frame clones, not every one. The data show some 50,000 clones, approximately 78% seen once. Germline CDR1 and CDR2: SGDLS and YYNGEE. The CDR3 extends over 15 amino acids. V lost 0 bases to trimming and J lost 7 bases; unmatched junction nucleotides: 5. The clonotype comes from a man in his sixties with myelodysplastic syndrome. Some clones in this sample may be carry-over from other donors' samples. Sequences were derived from peripheral blood mononuclear cells, sampled before stem cell transplant. The rearrangement links TRBV9 to TRBJ2-2; 8 bases line up with TRBD1. DNA for the CDR3: TGTGCCAGCAGCGTAGAAGGACAGGGCAGCGGGGAGCTGTTTTTT. The encoded protein is CASSVEGQGSGELFF.